This T cell receptor (beta chain) is from a study of CD8+CD57+ T cells in acquired aplastic anemia. Study summary: Isolated CD4+ and CD8+ cells, once sorted, yielded DNA averaging roughly 3.4 ug. Notes on the study in general: Patients shared 25 to 30 CD8+ CDR3 sequences with controls.

Germline V gives CDR1 MNHEY, CDR2 SVGAGI. With 2 bases removed from V and 6 bases from J, the gap between germline ends came to 19 bases. The CDR3 sequence is 16 residues long. At least ten counts were recorded for this clonotype. Its target is unknown. Patients picked for sequencing had shown CD8+CD57+ cell expansion detected by flow cytometry. With no exception, the patients had severe acquired aplastic anemia. TCR beta VDJ combinations and CDR3 sequences were profiled from genomic DNA. TCRdb reprocessed the reads via MiXCR and lists one record per CDR3 protein. The top ten hold roughly 1.8% of the sample, which has approximately 180,000 distinct CDR3 sequences, around 48% seen once.

The V and J genes are TRBV6-5 and TRBJ1-1; unclear D gene. The sequencing input was sorted CD4+, CD8+, or CD8+CD57+ T cells (not recorded which) from PBMCs. The receptor was derived from a human donor with aplastic anemia. The CDR3 is CASSYDPSGIGPEAFF. The CDR3 coding sequence is TGTGCCAGCAGTTACGACCCCAGTGGGATCGGGCCTGAAGCTTTCTTT.